This T cell receptor (beta chain) was sequenced during a study of T cell responses to AZD1222 COVID-19 vaccine. Note on this clone: The target antigen is unknown.

Study-level results: Close to half of spike-specific TCRs reportedly recognize unmutated variant regions. Regions 160-218 and 743-854 held dominance among vaccine-associated CD4 TCRs, which spanned spike. Donors, mostly white British, included more females; clonal diversity was possibly underestimated.

CDR3 length: 12 residues. V lost 6 bases and J 3 bases, leaving 8 bases between the germline ends. Germline CDR1 LNHDA, CDR2 SQIVND (reference sequence). Using immunoSEQ multiplex PCR, the repertoire was profiled, and TCRdb retains in-frame clones only, with some absent. The sample consists of around 140,000 clones, over 90% of them appearing once. This chain joins TRBV19 and TRBJ1-1; D call uncertain. The material sequenced was peripheral blood, taken on day 0 of AZD1222 vaccination. The source is an adult in good health. CDR3: CASRPGYTEAFF. CDR3 in DNA: TGTGCCAGTAGACCCGGTTACACTGAAGCTTTCTTT.